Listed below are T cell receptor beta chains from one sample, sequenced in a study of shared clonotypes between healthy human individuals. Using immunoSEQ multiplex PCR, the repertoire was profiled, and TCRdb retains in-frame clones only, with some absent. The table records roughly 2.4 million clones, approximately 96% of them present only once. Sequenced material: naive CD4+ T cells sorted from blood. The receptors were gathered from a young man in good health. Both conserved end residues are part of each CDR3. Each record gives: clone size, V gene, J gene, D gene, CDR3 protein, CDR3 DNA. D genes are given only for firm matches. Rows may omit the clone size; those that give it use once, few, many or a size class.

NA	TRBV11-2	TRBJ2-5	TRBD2	CASSLSGTSGQETQYF	TGTGCCAGCAGCCTCAGTGGGACTAGCGGCCAAGAGACCCAGTACTTC
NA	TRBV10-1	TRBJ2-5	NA	CASSETVPTGTQYF	TGCGCCAGCAGTGAGACCGTACCGACGGGGACCCAGTACTTC
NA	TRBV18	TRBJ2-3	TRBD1	CASSSGQGADTQYF	TGTGCCAGCTCCTCGGGACAGGGGGCAGATACGCAGTATTTT
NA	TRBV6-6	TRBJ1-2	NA	CASSSGGNGYTF	TGTGCCAGCAGTTCCGGCGGGAATGGCTACACCTTC
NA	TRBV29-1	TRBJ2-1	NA	CSVEERLVGDEQFF	TGCAGCGTTGAAGAACGTTTGGTAGGTGATGAGCAGTTCTTC
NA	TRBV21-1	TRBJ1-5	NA	CASSHFHRAERNQPQHF	TGTGCCAGCAGCCATTTCCACAGGGCGGAGCGCAATCAGCCCCAGCATTTT
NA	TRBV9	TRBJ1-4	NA	CASSAGPLLPNEKLFF	TGTGCCAGCAGCGCGGGACCCCTCCTTCCTAATGAAAAACTGTTTTTT
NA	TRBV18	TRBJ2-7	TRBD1	CASSEGQVPYEQYF	TGTGCCAGCTCAGAGGGACAGGTTCCCTACGAGCAGTACTTC
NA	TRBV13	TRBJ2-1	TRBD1	CASSRGQGIYNEQFF	TGTGCCAGCAGCAGGGGACAGGGGATCTACAATGAGCAGTTCTTC
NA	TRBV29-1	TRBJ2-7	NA	CSGLDRSYEQYF	TGCAGCGGCCTAGACCGATCCTACGAGCAGTACTTC
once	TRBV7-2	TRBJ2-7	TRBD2	CASSSGLAGSYEQYF	TGTGCCAGCAGCTCCGGACTAGCGGGATCCTACGAGCAGTACTTC
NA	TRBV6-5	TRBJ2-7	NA	CASTRQGEQYF	TGTGCCAGCACCAGACAAGGCGAGCAGTACTTC
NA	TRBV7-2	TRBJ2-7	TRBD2	CASSLDDVRGGEQYF	TGTGCCAGCAGCTTAGATGATGTCCGGGGGGGCGAGCAGTACTTC
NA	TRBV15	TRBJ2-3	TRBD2	CATSSGLAGSTDTQYF	TGTGCCACCAGCAGCGGACTAGCGGGGAGTACAGATACGCAGTATTTT
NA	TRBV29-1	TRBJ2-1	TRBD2	CSVKVEGGANNEQFF	TGCAGCGTTAAGGTAGAGGGAGGGGCTAACAATGAGCAGTTCTTC
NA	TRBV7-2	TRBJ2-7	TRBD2	CASSPGLAESSYEQYF	TGTGCCAGCAGCCCAGGACTAGCGGAGAGCTCCTACGAGCAGTACTTC
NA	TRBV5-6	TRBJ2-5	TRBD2	CASSIKRGWETQYF	TGTGCCAGCAGCATAAAGCGGGGTTGGGAGACCCAGTACTTC
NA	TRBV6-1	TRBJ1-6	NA	CASSEGGSNSPLHF	TGTGCCAGCAGTGAAGGGGGTTCTAATTCACCCCTCCACTTT
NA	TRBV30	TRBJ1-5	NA	CAWSHTGSNQPQHF	TGTGCCTGGAGCCATACAGGGAGCAATCAGCCCCAGCATTTT
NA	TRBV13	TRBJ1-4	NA	CASTPRRSNEKLFF	TGTGCCAGCACCCCCAGACGGAGTAATGAAAAACTGTTTTTT
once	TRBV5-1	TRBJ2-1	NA	CASRVADLNNEQFF	TGCGCCAGCAGAGTAGCGGACTTAAACAATGAGCAGTTCTTC
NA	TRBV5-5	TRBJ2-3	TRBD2	CASSSGTSGGRDTQYF	TGTGCCAGCAGCTCCGGGACTAGCGGGGGTAGAGATACGCAGTATTTT
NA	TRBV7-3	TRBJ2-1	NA	CASSLSMVIARNEQFF	TGTGCCAGCAGCTTATCTATGGTTATAGCGAGGAATGAGCAGTTCTTC
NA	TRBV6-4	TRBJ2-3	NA	CASSPTGSTDTQYF	TGTGCCAGCAGCCCTACAGGTTCCACAGATACGCAGTATTTT
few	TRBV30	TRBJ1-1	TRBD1	CAWSVGTGNTEAFF	TGTGCCTGGAGTGTAGGGACAGGGAACACTGAAGCTTTCTTT
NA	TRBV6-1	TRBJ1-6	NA	CASSLQGINSPLHF	TGTGCCAGCAGTCTTCAGGGTATCAATTCACCCCTCCACTTT
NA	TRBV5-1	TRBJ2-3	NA	CASSRPEADTQYF	TGCGCCAGCAGCCGCCCGGAGGCAGATACGCAGTATTTT
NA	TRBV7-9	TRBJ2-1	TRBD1	CASSFGQGADNEQFF	TGTGCCAGCAGCTTCGGACAGGGGGCCGACAATGAGCAGTTCTTC
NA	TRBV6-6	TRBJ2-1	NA	CASSLETGYNEQFF	TGTGCCAGCAGCCTTGAGACTGGATACAATGAGCAGTTCTTC
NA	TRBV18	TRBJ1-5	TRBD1	CASSPRSTGGRDQPQHF	TGTGCCAGCTCACCACGGAGTACAGGGGGCAGAGATCAGCCCCAGCATTTT
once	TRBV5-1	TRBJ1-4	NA	CASSLYRDEKLFF	TGCGCCAGCAGCTTGTATAGGGACGAAAAACTGTTTTTT
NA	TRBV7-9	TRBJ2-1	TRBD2	CASSSPPSGGDNEQFF	TGTGCCAGCAGCTCCCCCCCCAGCGGGGGGGACAATGAGCAGTTCTTC
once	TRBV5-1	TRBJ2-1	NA	CASSLGGDLYNEQFF	TGCGCCAGCAGCTTGGGGGGTGACCTTTACAATGAGCAGTTCTTC
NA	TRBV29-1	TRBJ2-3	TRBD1	CSSTRGSLADTQYF	TGCAGCTCGACCAGGGGGTCTCTGGCAGATACGCAGTATTTT
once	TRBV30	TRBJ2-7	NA	CAWSQGGQPYEQYF	TGTGCCTGGAGTCAAGGAGGGCAACCCTACGAGCAGTACTTC
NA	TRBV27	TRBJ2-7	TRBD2	CASSPRRGGSSSYEQYF	TGTGCCAGCAGCCCTAGGCGGGGGGGCAGTTCCTCCTACGAGCAGTACTTC
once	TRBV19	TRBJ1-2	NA	CATQPTDFYGYTF	TGTGCCACCCAACCGACAGATTTCTATGGCTACACCTTC
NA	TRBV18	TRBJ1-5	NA	CASSETGDQPQHF	TGTGCCAGCTCAGAAACGGGGGATCAGCCCCAGCATTTT
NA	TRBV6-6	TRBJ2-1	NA	CASSYSPPGRFF	TGTGCCAGCAGTTACTCCCCCCCTGGACGGTTCTTC
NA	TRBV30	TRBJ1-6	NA	CAWSVHRDSYNSPLHF	TGTGCCTGGAGTGTACACCGGGACTCCTATAATTCACCCCTCCACTTT
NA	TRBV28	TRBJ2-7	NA	CASSSGTVYEQYF	TGTGCCAGCAGTTCCGGGACGGTCTACGAGCAGTACTTC
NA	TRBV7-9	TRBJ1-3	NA	CASRGGDTIYF	TGTGCCAGCAGGGGCGGGGACACCATATATTTT
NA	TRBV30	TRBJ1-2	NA	CAWSSDYGYTF	TGTGCCTGGAGTTCGGACTATGGCTACACCTTC
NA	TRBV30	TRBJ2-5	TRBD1	CAWSVPTGGGETQYF	TGTGCCTGGAGTGTACCCACAGGGGGAGGAGAGACCCAGTACTTC
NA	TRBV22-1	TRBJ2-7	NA	CPGSARTGPRPYEQYF	TGTCCTGGGAGCGCAAGGACAGGGCCGCGGCCCTACGAGCAGTACTTC
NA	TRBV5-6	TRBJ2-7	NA	CASSFPSAHEQYF	TGTGCCAGCAGCTTCCCTAGCGCCCACGAGCAGTACTTC
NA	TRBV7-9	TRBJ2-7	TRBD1	CASSSGQGTSSYEQYF	TGTGCCAGCAGCTCGGGACAGGGGACTAGCTCCTACGAGCAGTACTTC
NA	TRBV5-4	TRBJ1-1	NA	CASSYDKNTEAFF	TGTGCCAGCAGTTATGACAAGAACACTGAAGCTTTCTTT
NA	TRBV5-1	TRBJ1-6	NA	CASSLAGGSNSPLHF	TGCGCCAGCAGCTTGGCAGGAGGTTCCAATTCACCCCTCCACTTT
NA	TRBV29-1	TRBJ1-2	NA	CSVAELGNGYTF	TGCAGCGTTGCAGAACTGGGGAATGGCTACACCTTC
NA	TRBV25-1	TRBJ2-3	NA	CASSELRDTDTQYF	TGTGCCAGCAGTGAGCTAAGGGACACAGATACGCAGTATTTT
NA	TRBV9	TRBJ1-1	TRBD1	CASSVEGTVNTEAFF	TGTGCCAGCAGCGTAGAGGGGACAGTGAACACTGAAGCTTTCTTT